Listed below are T cell receptor beta chains from one sample, sequenced in a study of blood T cell repertoires in COVID-19. Only in-frame clones appear in the TCRdb table, and some are missing; sequencing was by immunoSEQ multiplex PCR. The sample yields under 300,000 clones, approximately 78% seen once. The material sequenced was peripheral blood. These receptors were collected from a woman in her sixties or seventies with active or convalescent COVID-19. Both conserved end residues are part of each CDR3. D genes are given only for firm matches. Clone size is given for some rows only: seen once, a few or many times, or a class if the clone is expanded.

J gene,clone size,V gene,D gene,CDR3 DNA,CDR3 protein
TRBJ1-2,.,TRBV7-8,.,TGTGCCAGCAGCGGGCTATACTATGGCTACACCTTC,CASSGLYYGYTF
TRBJ2-3,.,TRBV18,.,TGTGCCAGCTCACGGGGGCCAGATACGCAGTATTTT,CASSRGPDTQYF
TRBJ2-4,.,TRBV18,TRBD2,TGTGCCAGCTCACAAGCTAGCGGGGGAGTCAAAAACATTCAGTACTTC,CASSQASGGVKNIQYF
TRBJ2-7,few,TRBV5-1,TRBD1,TGCGCCAGCAGCCTCCGGACAGGGAAGGGCGAGCAGTACTTC,CASSLRTGKGEQYF
TRBJ2-7,.,TRBV6-6,TRBD2,TGTGCCAGCGGCTCGAAGCTAGCGGGGGGCAGGCTAATGAGATCCTACGAGCAGTACTTC,CASGSKLAGGRLMRSYEQYF
TRBJ2-4,once,TRBV25-1,.,TGTGCCAGCAGTGAACTGGGAGAGGCCAAAAACATTCAGTACTTC,CASSELGEAKNIQYF
TRBJ2-3,few,TRBV7-9,.,TGTGCCATAACCCGGGGGTTGAGTGATACGCAGTATTTT,CAITRGLSDTQYF
TRBJ1-2,.,TRBV7-8,.,TGTGCCAGCAGCGTTTACTATCGGGAGGCAGAGAACTATGGCTACACCTTC,CASSVYYREAENYGYTF
TRBJ1-1,.,TRBV27,.,TGTGCCAGCAGTTTATCGTGGCCTAGCACTGAAGCTTTCTTT,CASSLSWPSTEAFF
TRBJ1-2,.,TRBV10-2,.,TGCGCCAGCAGTGAGTCTGGGAGCTCTAATGGCTACACCTTC,CASSESGSSNGYTF
TRBJ2-3,.,TRBV7-9,TRBD2,TGTGCCAGCAGCCCCGGACTAGCGGGGGCCCGCACAGATACGCAGTATTTT,CASSPGLAGARTDTQYF
TRBJ2-5,.,TRBV28,.,TGTGCCAGCAGCGCCCTGATAAGGACTAGCCACCCGCAGGGGGGGAAGACCCAGTACTTC,CASSALIRTSHPQGGKTQYF
TRBJ2-2,.,TRBV11-2,.,TGTGCCAGCAGCCGAGCTCGGAGCACCGGGGAGCTGTTTTTT,CASSRARSTGELFF
TRBJ2-7,.,TRBV3-1/TRBV3-2,.,TGTGCCAGCAGCCAAGGCAGGGTCAGCTACGAGCAGTACTTC,CASSQGRVSYEQYF
TRBJ2-3,.,TRBV7-3,.,TGTGCCAGCAGCCCCCTTCCCCCAGATACGCAGTATTTT,CASSPLPPDTQYF
TRBJ1-3,few,TRBV30,.,TGTGCCTGGAGTAAGTTCGGGGGAGACACCATATATTTT,CAWSKFGGDTIYF
TRBJ2-5,.,TRBV4-1,.,TGCGCCAGCAGCTCCTACCATCCTCAGGCCTACCAAGAGACCCAGTACTTC,CASSSYHPQAYQETQYF
TRBJ2-1,.,TRBV2,TRBD2,TGTGCCAGCAGTGAAGCTTCTCTCGTGGGGGGGGGCTACAATGAGCAGTTCTTC,CASSEASLVGGGYNEQFF
TRBJ1-6,.,TRBV7-9,.,TGTGCCAGCAGCTCGGGTTTAGCCCTCCACTTT,CASSSGLALHF
TRBJ2-2,.,TRBV7-2,.,TGTGCCAGCAGCTTACGGGCCAGGGGCACCGGGGAGCTGTTTTTT,CASSLRARGTGELFF
TRBJ1-2,once,TRBV6-2/TRBV6-3,.,TGTGCCAGCAGCAAGGGCCTAAGACGGACGGGAGGCTACACCTTC,CASSKGLRRTGGYTF
TRBJ1-1,.,TRBV6-1,.,TGTGCCAGCAGTGTGGCGGGACGGAGAATGAACACTGAAGCTTTCTTT,CASSVAGRRMNTEAFF
TRBJ1-1,.,TRBV28,.,TGTGCCAGCAGAACACAGGGTAGAACTGAAGCTTTCTTT,CASRTQGRTEAFF
TRBJ1-1,.,TRBV18,.,TGTGCCAGCTCACCACCGAGGACAGCGAACACTGAAGCTTTCTTT,CASSPPRTANTEAFF
TRBJ2-2,.,TRBV9,TRBD1,TGTGCCAGCAGCGGCTGGACAGGGATTGGCACCGGGGAGCTGTTTTTT,CASSGWTGIGTGELFF
TRBJ2-5,.,TRBV5-4,.,TGTGCCAGCAGCTACGGACAGACTCAAGAGACCCAGTACTTC,CASSYGQTQETQYF
TRBJ2-5,.,TRBV11-2,.,TGTGCCAGCAGCTTTAGCGTGGGGATTCAAGAGACCCAGTACTTC,CASSFSVGIQETQYF
TRBJ2-6,.,TRBV9,TRBD1,TGTGCCAGCAGCTGGGGAACAGGGGGTGATAGCTCTGGGGCCAACGTCCTGACTTTC,CASSWGTGGDSSGANVLTF
TRBJ2-1,.,TRBV7-2,TRBD1,TGTGCCAGCAGCTTAGTGGCAGGGGGTAATGGGAATGAGCAGTTCTTC,CASSLVAGGNGNEQFF
TRBJ1-1,.,TRBV4-1,.,TGCGCCAGCAGCCAAGGAGGAGGGGCAGGGACCTATTTGACTGAAGCTTTCTTT,CASSQGGGAGTYLTEAFF
TRBJ1-4,.,TRBV5-1,TRBD1,TGCGCCAGCAGCTGGCAGGGGGCTGCAACTAATGAAAAACTGTTTTTT,CASSWQGAATNEKLFF
TRBJ1-6,.,TRBV6-5,.,TGTGCCAGCAGTTACTACAGCAGAAATAATTCACCCCTCCACTTT,CASSYYSRNNSPLHF
TRBJ2-1,.,TRBV27,.,TGTGCCAGCAGTTTATGGGTGGGGCGCAATGAGCAGTTCTTC,CASSLWVGRNEQFF
TRBJ2-7,.,TRBV6-6,.,TGTGCCAGCAGTTACGGACTTTACGAGCAGTACTTC,CASSYGLYEQYF
TRBJ1-1,few,TRBV5-1,TRBD1,TGCGCCAGCAGCTTCGGGACAGGGACGGGGGGCACTGAAGCTTTCTTT,CASSFGTGTGGTEAFF
TRBJ2-3,.,TRBV19,TRBD2,TGTGCCAGTAGTAATGACCCGGGGGGGCTGAATACGCAGTATTTT,CASSNDPGGLNTQYF
TRBJ2-7,.,TRBV13,TRBD1,TGTGCCAGCAGCTACCCGGGACAGGGATACGAGCAGTACTTC,CASSYPGQGYEQYF
TRBJ2-5,.,TRBV5-1,.,TGCGCCAGCAGCTGGGGGGGAGAGGACAGGGATGAGACCCAGTACTTC,CASSWGGEDRDETQYF
TRBJ2-2,.,TRBV30,.,TGTGCCTGGAGTCCTTCCAGGGTGGGCACCGGGGAGCTGTTTTTT,CAWSPSRVGTGELFF
TRBJ1-3,.,TRBV5-1,.,TGCGCCAGCAGCCCGGAGGGTGTGAACACCATATATTTT,CASSPEGVNTIYF
TRBJ1-1,.,TRBV2,.,TGTGCCACCATCGAAAACAGGAACACTGAAGCTTTCTTT,CATIENRNTEAFF
TRBJ1-1,.,TRBV5-6,.,TGTGCCAGCAGCCTCGGCACTGAAGCTTTCTTT,CASSLGTEAFF
TRBJ2-2,.,TRBV18,TRBD1,TGTGCCAGCTCACCGGGACAGGGAAGCCCAGGTTACACCGGGGAGCTGTTTTTT,CASSPGQGSPGYTGELFF
TRBJ1-1,few,TRBV7-9,.,TGTGCCAGCAGCTCCACAGCCCTGAACACTGAAGCTTTCTTT,CASSSTALNTEAFF
TRBJ2-5,.,TRBV27,TRBD1,TGTGCCAGCAGTACCCGGACAGGGAATAAAGAGACCCAGTACTTC,CASSTRTGNKETQYF
TRBJ2-3,.,TRBV6-6,.,TGTGCCAGCAGACAAAGACAGGCTCGCACAGATACGCAGTATTTT,CASRQRQARTDTQYF
TRBJ2-1,.,TRBV27,.,TGTGCCAGCAGTTTTATCGCGGGGACCTCCTACAATGAGCAGTTCTTC,CASSFIAGTSYNEQFF
TRBJ2-1,.,TRBV9,TRBD2,TGTGCCAGCAGCCCCTACCGACTAGCGGGGGGGGGTGAGCAGTTCTTC,CASSPYRLAGGGEQFF
TRBJ1-2,.,TRBV9,.,TGTGCCAGCAGCGTAGATGGGCTCTATGGCTACACCTTC,CASSVDGLYGYTF
TRBJ2-7,.,TRBV20-1,.,TGCAGTGCTAGCCGGGACAAGCAGTACTTC,CSASRDKQYF
TRBJ1-5,.,TRBV18,.,TGTGCCAGCTCACCATCATGGGGCAATAGCAATCAGCCCCAGCATTTT,CASSPSWGNSNQPQHF
TRBJ2-1,.,TRBV7-2,TRBD2,TGTGCCAGCAGCCTCGGGGGGTTTCCTTACAATGAGCAGTTCTTC,CASSLGGFPYNEQFF
TRBJ1-3,.,TRBV6-6,.,TGTGCCAGCAGTTACTCACAGTCTCTCGGTGGAAACACCATATATTTT,CASSYSQSLGGNTIYF
TRBJ2-7,.,TRBV10-3,TRBD1,TGTGCCATCAGTGGGGGACAGGGCAACGAGCAGTACTTC,CAISGGQGNEQYF
TRBJ1-5,once,TRBV23-1,.,TGCGCCAGCAGTCGCAGGGAAAATCAGCCCCAGCATTTT,CASSRRENQPQHF
TRBJ2-5,.,TRBV7-8,TRBD2,TGTGCCAGCAGCTTACGACTAGCGGGGGAAGAGACCCAGTACTTC,CASSLRLAGEETQYF
TRBJ2-1,.,TRBV18,TRBD1,TGTGCCAGCTCACCCCCCGGGACAGGGGATTACAATGAGCAGTTCTTC,CASSPPGTGDYNEQFF